This T cell receptor beta chain was recorded in a study of technical replicates of blood from four donors. TCRdb's table, derived via immunoSEQ multiplex PCR, lists solely in-frame clones and lacks some. The data hold about 84,000 clones, with roughly 93% observed a single time. The CDR3 length is 19 residues. The V end lost 0 bases, the J end lost 0 bases, and 18 bases lay between the germline ends. CDR1 is MNHNS and CDR2 is SASEGT in the germline V gene. This clone occurred once. The rearrangement uses TRBV6-1 and TRBJ1-5, with unresolved D. Specimen: T cells isolated from PBMCs. The clonotype was recovered from a human donor in good health. CDR3 protein: CASSEAHLPGLYSNQPQHF. The CDR3 DNA is TGTGCCAGCAGTGAAGCCCACCTCCCAGGACTCTATAGCAATCAGCCCCAGCATTTT.